The source of this TCR beta chain is a study of T cells after yellow fever vaccination. This clonotype turned up a few times. Its antigen is currently unknown. Study observations and caveats: Abundant clonotypes from the bulk population could get into FACS-sorted repertoires as contaminants. Weaker, the secondary response had a peak occurring faster, on day 5 versus 15.

The V and J ends lost 6 bases and 7 bases respectively, with 10 bases between them. Germline CDR1 and CDR2: SGHVS and FQNEAQ. This CDR3 spans 12 amino acids. 5'RACE template switching produced TCR cDNA carrying a universal primer site and UMIs. Using its own MiXCR run on the 5' RACE reads, TCRdb lists one record per CDR3 protein. Among about 300,000 distinct CDR3 sequences listed, around 7% were seen once. The sequence was collected from a man younger than 35 who received the YFV17D yellow fever vaccine. The chain employs TRBV7-8 and TRBJ2-1; no reliable D call. Sequenced material: PBMCs, taken 35 to 50 days after the first yellow fever vaccination. The CDR3 DNA follows: TGTGCCAGCAGTAAAAGAGATAATGAGCAGTTCTTC. Protein sequence: CASSKRDNEQFF.